The 30 T cell receptor beta chains given below trace back to one sample, sequenced in a study of blood T cells in healthy people across ages. Combining a sample-barcoded 5' primer with a J-beta primer mix, a second PCR ran for roughly 7 to 12 cycles. TCRdb itself ran the 5' RACE reads through MiXCR, one entry per CDR3 protein. The data show approximately 1,000,000 distinct CDR3 sequences, over 35% seen once. The sample was blood. These receptors were taken from a woman in her fifties or sixties in good health.

This chain links TRBV18 with TRBJ2-1, with 11 bases lining up with TRBD2. J gave up 8 bases and V 6 bases, and 9 bases lay outside the gene matches. The length of the CDR3 is 15 residues. Germline assignment: CDR1 KGHSH and CDR2 LQKENI. The CDR3 reads CASSGRSGRADEQFF. Here the CDR3 DNA reads TGTGCCAGCTCGGGCCGTAGCGGGAGGGCCGATGAGCAGTTCTTC.

This chain connects TRBV12-3 or TRBV12-4 to TRBJ2-7; D gene unclear. The V gene lost 3 bases and the J gene lost 6 bases, with 9 bases spanning the gap. The CDR3 covers 12 residues. CDR3: CASSFMYPEQYF. CDR3 DNA sequence: TGTGCCAGCAGTTTTATGTATCCCGAGCAGTACTTC.

This sequence joins TRBV12-3 or TRBV12-4 and TRBJ2-1; unclear D gene. V was cut by 3 bases and J by 4 bases, with 7 bases left in between. This CDR3 region has 13 residues. The DNA for the CDR3 is TGTGCCAGCAGTTTTGGGATTTACAATGAGCAGTTCTTC. This sequence encodes CASSFGIYNEQFF.

This chain joins TRBV12-3 or TRBV12-4 and TRBJ2-1; 7 bases are shared with TRBD1. This CDR3 has 15 residues. The V and J ends lost 0 bases and 5 bases, in that order; junction bases with no gene match: 4. The CDR3 is CASSLAWQGDNEQFF. Written as DNA, the CDR3 is TGTGCCAGCAGTTTAGCATGGCAGGGGGACAATGAGCAGTTCTTC.

The chain joins TRBV6-5 to TRBJ2-7; possibly TRBD2 for D (6 bases). Between the trimmed V and J ends, which lost 6 bases and 0 bases, there was a span of 15 bases. Germline values: CDR1 MNHEY, CDR2 SVGAGI. This CDR3 is 15 amino acids long. The CDR3 here is CASRLLAGISYEQYF. CDR3 DNA sequence: TGTGCCAGCAGACTTCTGGCGGGGATCTCCTACGAGCAGTACTTC.

The gene calls are TRBV28 and TRBJ2-4; TRBD1 matches 7 bases. In germline, CDR1 is MDHEN, CDR2 SYDVKM. With 10 bases clipped from V and 13 bases from J, the junction kept 16 bases outside the gene matches. CDR3 length: 13 amino acids. In nucleotides, the CDR3 is TGTGCCACCATCATTTCCGCGACAGGGACGCAGTACTTC. It is translated as CATIISATGTQYF.

The rearrangement joins TRBV20-1 to TRBJ2-4, with TRBD2 identical over 8 bases. The last part of the DNA fits TRBJ2-5 better; the J call may be wrong. Germline assignment: CDR1 DFQATT and CDR2 SNEGSKA (reference sequence). This CDR3 contains 15 residues. This chain's CDR3 is CSARSELAARETQYF. The CDR3 DNA follows: TGCAGTGCTAGATCGGAACTAGCGGCGAGAGAGACCCAGTACTTC.

This rearrangement joins TRBV12-3 or TRBV12-4 to TRBJ1-2; D remains unclear. The CDR3 length is 15 residues. V dropped 3 bases and J dropped 4 bases, with 15 bases sitting between them. The CDR3 sequence is CASSFTTDPGYGYTF. In DNA, the CDR3 is TGTGCCAGCAGTTTCACGACGGACCCGGGCTATGGCTACACCTTC.

The rearrangement links TRBV7-9 to TRBJ2-1, with D perhaps TRBD1 (6 bases). Trimming stripped 5 bases from V and 8 bases from J, with 19 bases between. Germline values: CDR1 SEHNR, CDR2 FQNEAQ (reference sequence). The CDR3 is 15 residues long. CDR3 region: CASSLGQSGGDEQFF. The DNA of the CDR3 is TGTGCCAGCAGCCTCGGACAGTCTGGGGGCGATGAGCAGTTCTTC.

The V call is TRBV20-1, the J call TRBJ2-6; D possibly matches TRBD1 or TRBD2 (5 bases each). Germline-derived CDR1 and CDR2 are DFQATT and SNEGSKA (reference sequence). CDR3 length: 15 residues. Trimming cost V 3 bases and J 0 bases, with 9 bases left between them. The CDR3 DNA is TGCAGTGCTAGGGGGGTTGACTCTGGGGCCAACGTCCTGACTTTC. This sequence encodes CSARGVDSGANVLTF.

The chain couples TRBV7-2 to TRBJ2-7, with D possibly TRBD1 on 5 matching bases. CDR3 length: 16 amino acids. From germline, CDR1 is SGHTA and CDR2 FQGNSA. V was shortened by 5 bases and J by 7 bases, with 24 bases between the two germline ends. The CDR3 reads CASSLGAPPAYNEQYF. CDR3 nucleotides: TGTGCCAGCAGCCTAGGGGCCCCCCCTGCCTACAATGAGCAGTACTTC. The full variable domain, its missing parts supplied by reference TRBV7-2 and TRBJ2-7, is GAGVSQSPSNKVTEKGKDVELRCDPISGHTALYWYRQSLGQGLEFLIYFQGNSAPDKSGLPSDRFSAERTGGSVSTLTIQRTQQEDSAVYLCASSLGAPPAYNEQYFGPGTRLTVT.

This clonotype was recorded once. The chain carries TRBV2 and TRBJ2-5; D possibly uses TRBD1 or TRBD2 (7 bases each). The J call is in doubt because the DNA end fits TRBJ2-7 better. CDR3 length: 14 residues. Germline-derived CDR1 and CDR2 are SNHLY and FYNNEI. The CDR3 sequence: CASSEGRGGYEQYF. The CDR3 nucleotides read TGTGCCAGCAGTGAAGGCAGGGGGGGCTACGAGCAGTACTTC.

This chain links TRBV7-6 with TRBJ2-3; the match to TRBD1 covers 9 bases. Germline assignment: CDR1 SGHVS and CDR2 FNYEAQ. J lost 4 bases, V lost 7 bases, and 12 bases had no gene match. The CDR3 totals 16 residues. The CDR3 here is CASTLGGGQGADTQYF. Written as DNA, the CDR3 is TGTGCCAGCACCCTGGGGGGGGGACAGGGTGCAGATACGCAGTATTTT.

This sequence joins TRBV20-1 and TRBJ2-5; D not certain. Per the germline V gene, CDR1 is DFQATT and CDR2 is SNEGSKA (reference sequence). The CDR3 has 13 residues. Trimming stripped 2 bases from V and 1 base from J, with 8 bases between. DNA of the CDR3: TGCAGTGCTAGACTGACATCCCAAGAGACCCAGTACTTC. Translating gives CSARLTSQETQYF.

The chain carries TRBV4-1 and TRBJ2-5; weak D call: TRBD2 (6 bases). The V gene's germline CDR1 is MGHRA and CDR2 YSYEKL. This CDR3 is 14 amino acids long. The V and J ends lost 0 bases and 7 bases respectively, with 12 bases between them. The CDR3 sequence is CASSQELQGGTQYF. For the CDR3, the DNA is TGCGCCAGCAGCCAAGAGTTGCAGGGAGGGACCCAGTACTTC.

This clonotype has only a few counts. DNA for the CDR3: TGTGCCAGCAGTGAGGACGGGACAGCCTACGAGCAGTACTTC. Protein: CASSEDGTAYEQYF. The chain combines TRBV6-4 with TRBJ2-7, with 7 bases matching TRBD1. The junction had 4 bases not matched to a gene; V was cut back by 3 bases and J by 2 bases. Germline-derived CDR1 and CDR2 are MRHNA and SNTAGT. The CDR3 covers 14 residues.

This clonotype was observed at least ten times. The chain joins TRBV29-1 to TRBJ2-7; D not resolved. The CDR3 is 11 amino acids. Trimming stripped 4 bases from V and 4 bases from J, with 8 bases between. Germline V lookup: CDR1 SQVTM, CDR2 ANQGSEA. In DNA form, the CDR3 reads TGCAGCGTTGTCCGTTCTTACGAGCAGTACTTC. As protein: CSVVRSYEQYF.

The genes are TRBV4-1 and TRBJ2-7, with D possibly being TRBD2 (5 bases). CDR1 and CDR2 (germline): MGHRA, YSYEKL. The V and J ends lost 2 bases and 0 bases respectively, with 8 bases between them. The CDR3 is made up of 14 amino acids. Written as DNA, the CDR3 is TGCGCCAGCAGCCAAACTAGGGTCTCCTACGAGCAGTACTTC. It encodes CASSQTRVSYEQYF.

The chain is built from TRBV7-6 and TRBJ2-7; possibly TRBD1 for D (5 bases). This CDR3 comprises 15 residues. V lost 5 bases to trimming and J lost 0 bases, with 14 bases between them. Per the germline V gene, CDR1 is SGHVS and CDR2 is FNYEAQ. The CDR3: CASSPGHSGSYEQYF. The CDR3 DNA sequence: TGTGCCAGCAGCCCAGGACATAGTGGCTCCTACGAGCAGTACTTC.

The chain employs TRBV12-3 or TRBV12-4 and TRBJ1-2; TRBD1 agrees at 7 bases. There are 13 residues in the CDR3. V lost 5 bases and J lost 7; bases outside the gene matches: 7. CDR3 in amino acids: CASSEKGAAGYTF. The CDR3 DNA reads TGTGCCAGCAGTGAAAAGGGGGCAGCTGGCTACACCTTC.

The rearrangement uses TRBV7-9 and TRBJ2-7; TRBD1 might be the D (6 bases). With 9 bases removed from V and 4 bases from J, the gap between germline ends came to 16 bases. CDR3 length: 13 amino acids. Germline lookup yields CDR1 SEHNR and CDR2 FQNEAQ (reference sequence). As DNA, the CDR3 is TGTGCCAGAAGGACAGTGAACTGTTACGAGCAGTACTTC. This gives the protein CARRTVNCYEQYF.

V usage is TRBV6-1 and J usage is TRBJ1-2; D is ambiguous. The V gene's germline CDR1 is MNHNS and CDR2 SASEGT. CDR3 size: 15 residues. The V and J ends lost 8 bases and 1 base respectively, with 17 bases between them. Here the CDR3 DNA reads TGTGCCAGCGGTTCTCAAGGCACCCTTAACTATGGCTACACCTTC. It translates to CASGSQGTLNYGYTF.

The chain carries TRBV5-6 and TRBJ2-6; TRBD1 agrees at 9 bases. Germline CDR1 and CDR2: SGHDT and YYEEEE. V was pared by 4 bases and J by 0 bases, with 8 bases of the junction left unmatched. This CDR3 is built from 18 residues. CDR3 loop: CASSDGTGRLSGANVLTF. In DNA, the CDR3 is TGTGCCAGCAGCGACGGGACAGGGCGCCTCTCTGGGGCCAACGTCCTGACTTTC. Drawing the rest from reference TRBV5-6 and TRBJ2-6, the complete variable domain is DAGVTQSPTHLIKTRGQQVTLRCSPKSGHDTVSWYQQALGQGPQFIFQYYEEEERQRGNFPDRFSGHQFPNYSSELNVNALLLGDSALYLCASSDGTGRLSGANVLTFGAGSRLTVL.

The chain couples TRBV29-1 to TRBJ2-4; D may correspond to TRBD1 or TRBD2 (5 bases each). Per germline, CDR1 SQVTM and CDR2 ANQGSEA. Trimming took off 5 bases at V and 3 bases at J, with 14 bases between the two ends. This CDR3 contains 14 residues. The CDR3 region is CSVLGDGVKNIQYF. The CDR3 DNA follows: TGCAGCGTTCTAGGGGACGGAGTCAAAAACATTCAGTACTTC.

V gene TRBV6-5 combines with J gene TRBJ2-5; TRBD1 is a possible D gene (5 bases). This CDR3 is built from 15 residues. V was trimmed by 2 bases and J by 1 base, leaving 11 bases between them. CDR1 is MNHEY, CDR2 SVGAGI, per germline. The CDR3 spells CASSYAGSAQETQYF. The CDR3 bases are TGTGCCAGCAGTTACGCAGGGTCAGCCCAAGAGACCCAGTACTTC.

The J gene is TRBJ2-1, the V gene TRBV4-1; D is uncertain. The J call is in doubt because the DNA end fits TRBJ2-7 better. The CDR3 spans 14 residues. The V gene's germline CDR1 is MGHRA and CDR2 YSYEKL. This chain's CDR3 is CASSQGLTYNEQYF. CDR3 DNA sequence: TGCGCCAGCAGCCAAGGTCTCACCTACAATGAGCAGTACTTC.

V is TRBV27 and J is TRBJ2-7; 9 bases align to TRBD1. This CDR3 comprises 16 residues. V was pared by 0 bases and J by 3 bases, with 6 bases of the junction left unmatched. Germline values: CDR1 MNHEY, CDR2 SMNVEV (reference sequence). The DNA of the CDR3 is TGTGCCAGCAGTTTATCCGGTACAGGGGGCATCTACGAGCAGTACTTC. It yields the protein CASSLSGTGGIYEQYF.

The V and J genes are TRBV27 and TRBJ2-7; a weak D match, TRBD1 (6 bases). The germline V and J ends were trimmed by 5 bases and 6 bases, with 17 bases remaining between them. Germline CDR1 reads MNHEY; CDR2 reads SMNVEV (reference sequence). The CDR3 extends over 14 amino acids. CDR3 loop: CASSPGTSLGEQYF. The DNA for the CDR3 is TGTGCCAGCAGTCCCGGGACAAGTCTAGGCGAGCAGTACTTC.

The chain links TRBV6-5 to TRBJ2-1, with TRBD1 identical over 9 bases. There are 15 residues in the CDR3. Germline CDR1 MNHEY, CDR2 SVGAGI. V was clipped by 5 bases and J by 6 bases; unmatched bases: 8. The CDR3 DNA reads TGTGCCAGCAGTGAACAGGGGGCCTCTTTCAATGAGCAGTTCTTC. Amino acids: CASSEQGASFNEQFF.

There are a few counts of this clonotype. The chain is built from TRBV29-1 and TRBJ2-3; TRBD2 agrees at 11 bases. The J segment lost 8 bases and the V segment lost 7 bases, leaving 8 bases of the junction unmatched. The CDR3 extends over 13 amino acids. Germline CDR1 SQVTM, CDR2 ANQGSEA. The chain's CDR3 is CSGGTSGWGTQYF. DNA for the CDR3: TGCAGCGGTGGGACTAGCGGTTGGGGTACGCAGTATTTT.